This T cell receptor (beta chain) appears in the sequencing data of a study of T cells in Graves' hyperthyroidism and ophthalmopathy. Whole-study findings and limits: The model predicted ophthalmopathy a median roughly six months before onset. Blood samples included most of the expanded thyroid clonotypes exceeding 0.001.

This CDR3 has 16 amino acids. Unmatched junction bases numbered 4, after V lost 0 bases and J lost 8 bases. In germline, CDR1 is MDHEN, CDR2 SYDVKM. Template material for amplifying TCR beta CDR3 regions consisted of RNA transcripts. In the first-round RT-PCR of the TCR CDR3, the HTBI primer set was used. Each CDR3 protein gets one entry after TCRdb re-called the multiplex PCR reads with MiXCR. The table shows some 92,000 distinct CDR3 sequences, with about 40% occurring only once. Comment on this clonotype: Its specificity is not known.

An absence of ophthalmopathy progression within 18 months meant stable Graves' hyperthyroidism. Diagnostic assessment was based on clinical symptoms, serum thyroxine and TRAb, thyroid ultrasound and orbital computed tomography. The sample was peripheral blood or thyroid tissue (not recorded which). The rearrangement links TRBV28 to TRBJ2-1; 13 nucleotides match TRBD2. This clonotype originated in a woman aged 30 to 39 with Graves' hyperthyroidism. CDR3 bases: TGTGCCAGCAGTTTATGGGGGACTAGCGGGATGCATGAGCAGTTCTTC. Residues: CASSLWGTSGMHEQFF.